This TCR beta chain was documented in a study of blood T cells in healthy people across ages. Study-level findings and limits: For the donors, CMV status was unknown and possibly confounded expanded clonotype changes.

Concerning this clonotype: Its antigen is currently unknown.

CDR1 is SNHLY, CDR2 FYNNEI, per germline. Between the trimmed V and J ends, which lost 6 bases and 3 bases, there was a span of 11 bases. The CDR3 spans 13 residues. Primers used in a second PCR of roughly 6 to 12 cycles were a sample-barcoded 5' primer and a J-beta primer mix. Tags on each cDNA molecule came from a template-switch adaptor with 12 random nucleotides. TCRdb re-analysed the 5' RACE reads in MiXCR, keeping a single row per CDR3 protein. The sample yields 650,000 to 1,000,000 distinct CDR3 sequences, roughly 35% seen once. This TCR was recovered from a man between 18 and 29 years old in good health. The V and J genes are TRBV2 and TRBJ1-1; D unclear. The sample was blood. The CDR3 loop reads CASREILDTEAFF. The DNA of the CDR3 is TGTGCCAGCAGAGAAATTTTAGACACTGAAGCTTTCTTT.